Listed below are T cell receptor beta chains from one sample, sequenced in a study of blood T cell repertoires in COVID-19. The table came from immunoSEQ multiplex PCR; TCRdb's copy has only in-frame clones and leaves some out. The sample carries about 110,000 clones, 84% recorded once. Sequencing was done on a sample of peripheral blood. The receptors were sampled from a woman aged 50 to 60 with acute or convalescent COVID-19. Both conserved end residues are part of each CDR3. D genes are given only for firm matches. Clone size, where shown, is once, few, many, or a class for clones that have expanded.

CDR3nt: TGTGCCAGCAAGGACACTAACTACGAGCAGTACTTC
CDR3aa: CASKDTNYEQYF
j_gene: TRBJ2-7
v_gene: TRBV6-5
abundance: once
d_gene: .

CDR3nt: TGTGCCAGCAGCTTATGGCCCCTAACAGCCTACGAGCAGTACTTC
CDR3aa: CASSLWPLTAYEQYF
j_gene: TRBJ2-7
v_gene: TRBV7-9
abundance: .
d_gene: .

CDR3nt: TGTGCCAGCAGCCGGGACATCAATCAGCCCCAGCATTTT
CDR3aa: CASSRDINQPQHF
j_gene: TRBJ1-5
v_gene: TRBV12-3/TRBV12-4
abundance: .
d_gene: .

CDR3nt: TGTGCCAGCTCACAGGGGACAGGGGATATAACAGATACGCAGTATTTT
CDR3aa: CASSQGTGDITDTQYF
j_gene: TRBJ2-3
v_gene: TRBV18
abundance: .
d_gene: TRBD1

CDR3nt: TGTGCCAGTAGTACAAGGACACAAGAGACCCAGTACTTC
CDR3aa: CASSTRTQETQYF
j_gene: TRBJ2-5
v_gene: TRBV19
abundance: .
d_gene: .

CDR3nt: TGTGCCATCAAGAGGAACGAGCAGTACTTC
CDR3aa: CAIKRNEQYF
j_gene: TRBJ2-7
v_gene: TRBV6-5
abundance: .
d_gene: .

CDR3nt: TGTGCCACCAGCAGGGGGGACAGAGGAGGCAATCAGCCCCAGCATTTT
CDR3aa: CATSRGDRGGNQPQHF
j_gene: TRBJ1-5
v_gene: TRBV15
abundance: once
d_gene: TRBD1

CDR3nt: TGTGCCAGCAGCCAAGGGCCGCTTTACCTCTACGAGCAGTACTTC
CDR3aa: CASSQGPLYLYEQYF
j_gene: TRBJ2-7
v_gene: TRBV3-1/TRBV3-2
abundance: .
d_gene: .

CDR3nt: TGTGCCAGTAGTATCTGGACAGGGGGCATGAACACTGAAGCTTTCTTT
CDR3aa: CASSIWTGGMNTEAFF
j_gene: TRBJ1-1
v_gene: TRBV19
abundance: once
d_gene: TRBD1

CDR3nt: TGTGCCTGGAGGAAGGGGAATAGCAATCAGCCCCAGCATTTT
CDR3aa: CAWRKGNSNQPQHF
j_gene: TRBJ1-5
v_gene: TRBV30
abundance: .
d_gene: .

CDR3nt: TGTGCCAGCAGTTTAGCGCGTCCCTGGCAGGCCTCCTACGAGCAGTACTTC
CDR3aa: CASSLARPWQASYEQYF
j_gene: TRBJ2-7
v_gene: TRBV28
abundance: .
d_gene: .

CDR3nt: TGTGCCAGCAGCACAAACCGGGACAGGGGTCTCCGCTCCTACGAGCAGTACTTC
CDR3aa: CASSTNRDRGLRSYEQYF
j_gene: TRBJ2-7
v_gene: TRBV21-1
abundance: .
d_gene: .

CDR3nt: TGTGCCACCAGGATGTTGAGGGGGTGGGGTACTGAAGCTTTCTTT
CDR3aa: CATRMLRGWGTEAFF
j_gene: TRBJ1-1
v_gene: TRBV24-1
abundance: .
d_gene: .

CDR3nt: TGTGCCAGCAGCTTAGCGCCACCCGGACTAGCGGGGGGGCATATAGATACGCAGTATTTT
CDR3aa: CASSLAPPGLAGGHIDTQYF
j_gene: TRBJ2-3
v_gene: TRBV7-6
abundance: .
d_gene: TRBD2

CDR3nt: TGCGCCAGCCGTCCCAAGAGGGGGATCTCCTACGAGCAGTACTTC
CDR3aa: CASRPKRGISYEQYF
j_gene: TRBJ2-7
v_gene: TRBV10-2
abundance: .
d_gene: .

CDR3nt: TGTGCCAGCAGTTTACACGGGACAGGGTTCGGCTACACCTTC
CDR3aa: CASSLHGTGFGYTF
j_gene: TRBJ1-2
v_gene: TRBV6-2/TRBV6-3
abundance: once
d_gene: TRBD1

CDR3nt: TGTGCCAGCAGCTTACAGGGTATTGAGTCGGCTTTCTTT
CDR3aa: CASSLQGIESAFF
j_gene: TRBJ1-1
v_gene: TRBV11-1
abundance: .
d_gene: .